This T cell receptor (beta chain) was sequenced during a study of blood T cell repertoires in COVID-19. Looking at the study overall: Both acute and convalescent COVID-19 samples were obtained from the United States, Italy and Spain. PBMCs, B-cell-depleted T cells, or T cells provided the cDNA or gDNA that made up the material.

Methods used by the authors: Nucleated cell number was recorded as an estimate derived from reference gene primer amplification. The protocol was immunoSEQ multiplex PCR, while the TCRdb copy is restricted to in-frame clones and leaves out a portion. V, J and clone size are those of that table, while D and trimming were read from the DNA. Found here are roughly 290,000 clones, roughly 91% of them singletons; the top ten hold more than 0.75%. This CDR3 comprises 16 residues. The J segment lost 6 bases and the V segment lost 6 bases, leaving 8 bases of the junction unmatched. In germline, CDR1 is SQVTM, CDR2 ANQGSEA.

The J gene is TRBJ2-1, the V gene TRBV29-1; 16 positions match TRBD2. The sequence was collected from a man aged 30-40 years with acute or convalescent COVID-19. The sequenced sample consisted of peripheral blood. The CDR3 coding sequence is TGCAGCGTGGGACTAGCGGGGGGGTTCGGTGGCAATGAGCAGTTCTTC. It is translated as CSVGLAGGFGGNEQFF.